This passage covers 20 T cell receptor beta chains from one sample sequenced in a study of T cell changes during pregnancy in multiple sclerosis. This table comes from immunoSEQ multiplex PCR, and its TCRdb copy is limited to in-frame clones, with some not included. The table lists more than 25,000 clones, approximately 91% of them singletons. Material: CD8+ T cells from peripheral blood mononuclear cells, obtained before pregnancy. The source is a female donor with multiple sclerosis, enrolled in a pregnancy study.

The V call is TRBV10-3, the J call TRBJ1-1, with 8 bases lining up with TRBD1. This CDR3 is 12 amino acids long. V lost 6 bases and J lost 4; bases outside the gene matches: 1. Germline CDR1 is ENHRY and CDR2 is SYGVKD. For the CDR3, the DNA is TGTGCCATCAGAACAGGGGGCACTGAAGCTTTCTTT. Translation gives CAIRTGGTEAFF.

This rearrangement joins TRBV6-4 to TRBJ2-1; the D gene is possibly TRBD2 (5 bases). V was pared by 3 bases and J by 0 bases, with 6 bases between. The CDR3 covers 14 residues. Germline loops: CDR1 MRHNA, CDR2 SNTAGT. The CDR3: CASSESGSYNEQFF. In DNA form, the CDR3 reads TGTGCCAGCAGTGAAAGCGGCTCCTACAATGAGCAGTTCTTC.

This clone came up once. CDR3 bases: TGTGCCAGCAGTTATAACTTTCAAGAGACCCAGTACTTC. Protein sequence: CASSYNFQETQYF. The chain is built from TRBV6-1 and TRBJ2-5; D remains ambiguous. The V gene lost 5 bases and the J gene lost 2 bases, with 9 bases spanning the gap. From germline, CDR1 is MNHNS and CDR2 SASEGT. The CDR3 length is 13 residues.

J is TRBJ2-5 and V is TRBV4-3, with D possibly being TRBD1 (6 bases). This CDR3 region has 15 residues. Deletions cut 2 bases from V and 4 bases from J, with 14 bases between. Germline assignment: CDR1 LGHNA and CDR2 YSLEER. The CDR3 DNA reads as TGCGCCAGCAGCCAACTCACAGGGCTCCCAGAGACCCAGTACTTC. Protein sequence: CASSQLTGLPETQYF.

V is TRBV27 and J is TRBJ1-1; maybe TRBD1 (5 bases). V lost 5 bases and J lost 4, with 11 bases in between. CDR1 MNHEY and CDR2 SMNVEV come from the germline V gene (reference sequence). The CDR3 contains 13 residues. The CDR3 nucleotides read TGTGCCAGCAGTGACCTCGACAGCACTGAAGCTTTCTTT. Translation gives CASSDLDSTEAFF.

The rearrangement uses TRBV12-2 and TRBJ1-5. TRBV12-2 is termed a pseudogene. The length of the CDR3 is 19 residues. The CDR3 bases are TGTGCAAGTCGCTTAGGAGGCCCCGGGAAGCCATATAGCAATCAGCCCCAGCATTTT. This translates into CASRLGGPGKPYSNQPQHF.

This rearrangement joins TRBV6-6 to TRBJ2-7, with D perhaps matching TRBD2 (6 bases). Germline CDR1 and CDR2: MNHNY and SVGAGI (reference sequence). There are 15 residues in the CDR3. V lost 3 bases and J 6 bases, leaving 18 bases between the germline ends. The CDR3 DNA is TGTGCCAGCAGTTATAATTTACAGCGGGTGGGCGAGCAGTACTTC. Translating gives CASSYNLQRVGEQYF.

V and J are TRBV18 and TRBJ1-1; D not resolved. The CDR3 runs to 12 residues. V was shortened by 8 bases and J by 4 bases, with 11 bases between the two germline ends. Germline assignment: CDR1 KGHSH and CDR2 LQKENI. The CDR3 region has the DNA TGTGCCAGCCACGGTGGTGGCACTGAAGCTTTCTTT. This codes for CASHGGGTEAFF.

The chain combines TRBV5-4 with TRBJ2-2, with D possibly matching TRBD1 (6 bases). Trimming stripped 3 bases from V and 6 bases from J, with 12 bases between. This CDR3 has 14 residues. CDR1 is SGHNT and CDR2 is YYREEE in the germline V gene (reference sequence). The CDR3 loop reads CASSSGTPAGELFF. The DNA of the CDR3 is TGTGCCAGCAGCTCCGGGACACCGGCCGGGGAGCTGTTTTTT.

As regards this clone: The same CDR3 arises from other DNA sequences in this sample as well. The chain recombines TRBV4-2 with TRBJ2-3; the match to TRBD2 covers 15 bases. Unmatched junction bases numbered 0, after V lost 1 base and J lost 4 bases. Germline V CDR1 and CDR2: LGHNA, YNFKEQ. The CDR3 runs to 16 residues. CDR3 sequence reads: CASSQGTSGGADTQYF. The CDR3 DNA reads as TGTGCCAGCAGCCAAGGGACTAGCGGGGGGGCAGATACGCAGTATTTT.

CDR3 bases: TGTGCCACCCAGCGGGGGGCCCCGGTGTGGCAGTTCTTC. Its protein is CATQRGAPVWQFF. The V and J genes are TRBV28 and TRBJ2-1; TRBD2 agrees at 9 bases. Germline CDR1 MDHEN, CDR2 SYDVKM. V was clipped by 10 bases and J by 12 bases; unmatched bases: 13. The CDR3 is 13 amino acids.

CDR3 sequence reads: CASKQDRYDDGYTF. The CDR3 DNA is TGTGCCAGTAAACAAGACAGATACGATGATGGCTACACCTTC. V usage is TRBV19 and J usage is TRBJ1-2; the D gene is possibly TRBD1 (5 bases). The germline V and J ends were trimmed by 7 bases and 6 bases, with 18 bases remaining between them. CDR1 and CDR2 (germline): LNHDA, SQIVND (reference sequence). This CDR3 region has 14 residues.

The chain joins TRBV29-1 to TRBJ2-2; 12 bases are a match to TRBD2. The CDR3 runs to 19 residues. Germline V gene sequence: CDR1 SQVTM, CDR2 ANQGSEA. V gave up 5 bases and J gave up 1 base; unmatched junction bases: 14. CDR3 region: CSVLWLAGGSVMNTGELFF. The DNA for the CDR3 is TGCAGCGTTCTATGGCTAGCGGGGGGGAGCGTCATGAACACCGGGGAGCTGTTTTTT.

V usage is TRBV13 and J usage is TRBJ2-1; 9 positions match TRBD2. CDR3 length: 15 residues. Trimming at V came to 0 bases and at J to 4 bases, leaving 1 base not matched to a gene. CDR1 is PRHDT and CDR2 is FYEKMQ in the germline V gene (reference sequence). The CDR3 DNA is TGTGCCAGCAGCTTAGGCGGACTAGCGTACAATGAGCAGTTCTTC. This encodes CASSLGGLAYNEQFF. Combining the CDR3 with reference TRBV13 and TRBJ2-1 gives the whole variable domain AAGVIQSPRHLIKEKRETATLKCYPIPRHDTVYWYQQGPGQDPQFLISFYEKMQSDKGSIPDRFSAQQFSDYHSELNMSSLELGDSALYFCASSLGGLAYNEQFFGPGTRLTVL.

The chain employs TRBV4-3 and TRBJ1-5; D uncertain. CDR1 and CDR2 (germline): LGHNA, YSLEER. CDR3 size: 14 residues. V was trimmed by 4 bases and J by 3 bases, leaving 10 bases between them. The CDR3 sequence is CASSLDWNNQPQHF. For the CDR3, the DNA is TGCGCCAGCAGCCTGGACTGGAACAATCAGCCCCAGCATTTT.

This chain uses TRBV30 with TRBJ2-2; 7 bases line up with TRBD1. The V and J ends lost 3 bases and 7 bases, in that order; junction bases with no gene match: 8. The germline V gene encodes CDR1 GTSNPN and CDR2 SVGIG (reference sequence). CDR3 length: 14 amino acids. The CDR3 reads CAWRLTGVDGELFF. The CDR3 DNA follows: TGTGCCTGGAGATTAACAGGGGTGGACGGGGAGCTGTTTTTT.

This clone appeared a single time. The CDR3 DNA reads TGTGCCAGCAGCACAGGGGGGGGCTCTGGAAACACCATATATTTT. Amino acids: CASSTGGGSGNTIYF. The rearrangement uses TRBV9 and TRBJ1-3, with 8 nucleotides matching TRBD1. The CDR3 loop spans 15 amino acids. V was pared by 4 bases and J by 0 bases, with 3 bases of the junction left unmatched. Germline V gene lookup returns CDR1 SGDLS and CDR2 YYNGEE. Based on the CDR3 plus reference TRBV9 and TRBJ1-3, the full variable domain is DSGVTQTPKHLITATGQRVTLRCSPRSGDLSVYWYQQSLDQGLQFLIQYYNGEERAKGNILERFSAQQFPDLHSELNLSSLELGDSALYFCASSTGGGSGNTIYFGEGSWLTVV.

The rearrangement joins TRBV7-2 to TRBJ2-1; 9 nucleotides line up with TRBD2. Germline V gives CDR1 SGHTA, CDR2 FQGNSA. V lost 5 bases and J lost 2; bases outside the gene matches: 7. The CDR3 loop spans 16 amino acids. As DNA, the CDR3 is TGTGCCAGCAGCCCGAACCGCGGGGGGGCCTACAATGAGCAGTTCTTC. Protein sequence: CASSPNRGGAYNEQFF.

This chain connects TRBV4-3 to TRBJ2-2, with 15 bases matching TRBD2. In germline, CDR1 is LGHNA, CDR2 YSLEER. The ends lost 1 base at V and 3 bases at J; junction bases unmatched: 6. The length of the CDR3 is 19 residues. The CDR3 is CASSQAGTSGGWDTGELFF. CDR3 sequence (DNA): TGCGCCAGCAGCCAAGCCGGGACTAGCGGGGGGTGGGACACCGGGGAGCTGTTTTTT.

The chain is built from TRBV27 and TRBJ1-1; D possibly corresponds to TRBD1 (5 bases). Germline V gives CDR1 MNHEY, CDR2 SMNVEV (reference sequence). CDR3 length: 12 amino acids. Trimming removed 6 bases at V and 11 bases at J, with 16 bases between. CDR3 sequence: CASSQGGARAFF. CDR3 nucleotide sequence: TGTGCCAGCAGCCAGGGAGGCGCCAGGGCTTTCTTT.